This TCR beta chain derives from a study of T cell repertoires in aging, cancer and after chemotherapy. Germline values: CDR1 DFQATT, CDR2 SNEGSKA (reference sequence). The CDR3 totals 14 residues. V gave up 6 bases and J gave up 10 bases; unmatched junction bases: 14. A mixed TRB-A/B primer pool amplified rearranged TRB by multiplex touch-down PCR. In TCRdb, the multiplex PCR reads were re-called with MiXCR into one record per CDR3 protein. The top ten hold around 7.8% of the sample, which has about 1,600 distinct CDR3 sequences, roughly 23% seen once. Amplification of TCR beta used genomic DNA extracted from peripheral blood. With respect to this clonotype: Its antigen is still unknown.

Study findings and constraints: Compared with age-matched healthy donors, untreated hematological or solid cancer patients showed higher blood TCR clonality. In each cancer cohort, median generation probability increased across chemotherapy, suggesting thymic output rebounded. In cancer patients, declining TCR diversity with age involved lost richness and lost evenness.

J is TRBJ1-1 and V is TRBV20-1; 10 nucleotides agree with TRBD1. Sequenced: blood. This sequence originates from a human donor with a solid tumor. The DNA of the CDR3 is TGCAGTGCGCATGCCGGGACAGGGGTTATGGGAGCTTTCTTT. This encodes CSAHAGTGVMGAFF.